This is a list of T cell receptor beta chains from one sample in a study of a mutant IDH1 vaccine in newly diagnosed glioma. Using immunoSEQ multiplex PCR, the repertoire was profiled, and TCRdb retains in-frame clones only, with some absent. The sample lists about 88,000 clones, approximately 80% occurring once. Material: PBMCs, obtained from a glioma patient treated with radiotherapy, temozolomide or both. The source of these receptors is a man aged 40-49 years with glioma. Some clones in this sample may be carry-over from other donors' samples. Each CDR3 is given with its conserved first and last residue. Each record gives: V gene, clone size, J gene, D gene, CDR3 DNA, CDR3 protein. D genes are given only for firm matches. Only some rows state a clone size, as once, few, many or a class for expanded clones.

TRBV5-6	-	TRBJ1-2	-	TGTGCCAGCAGTTTTGCCCGGGGGGGGCTTAGCTATGGCTACACCTTC	CASSFARGGLSYGYTF
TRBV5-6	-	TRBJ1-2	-	TGTGCCAGCAGCTTGGTTGGCCAGGGGAATGGCTACACCTTC	CASSLVGQGNGYTF
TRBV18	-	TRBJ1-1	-	TGTGCCAGCTCTCCCAAGGACTTAGGCACTGAAGCTTTCTTT	CASSPKDLGTEAFF
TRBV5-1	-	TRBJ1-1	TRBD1	TGCGCCAGCAGCTTCCAGACAGGGGGCACTGAAGCTTTCTTT	CASSFQTGGTEAFF
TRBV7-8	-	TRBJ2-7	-	TGTGCCAGCAGCTTAGCGACATCGTTAATCGGGACGGGGGCTTCCTACGAGCAGTACTTC	CASSLATSLIGTGASYEQYF
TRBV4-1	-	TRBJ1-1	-	TGCGCCAGCAGGCGAGTGTTCGGGGCCACTGAAGCTTTCTTT	CASRRVFGATEAFF
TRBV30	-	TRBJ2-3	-	TGTGCCTGGAGTGTATCAACGGAGGCAGATACGCAGTATTTT	CAWSVSTEADTQYF
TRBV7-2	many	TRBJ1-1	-	TGTGCCAGCAGCTTAAGTCGGGTAGAAGCTTTCTTT	CASSLSRVEAFF
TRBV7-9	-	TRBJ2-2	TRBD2	TGTGCCAGCAGCACAACCGGGGGGGCCGTGACCGGGGAGCTGTTTTTT	CASSTTGGAVTGELFF
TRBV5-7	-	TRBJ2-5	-	TGTGCCAGCAGCACGCGCAGAGTTCCCGCAAGAGAGACCCAGTACTTC	CASSTRRVPARETQYF
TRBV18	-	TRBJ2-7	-	TGTGCCAGCTCACCACGCACAGATTCCTACGAGCAGTACTTC	CASSPRTDSYEQYF
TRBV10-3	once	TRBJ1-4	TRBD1	TGTGCCATCAGTGAGGGACAGGGCTCTGAAAAACTGTTTTTT	CAISEGQGSEKLFF
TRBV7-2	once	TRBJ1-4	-	TGTGCCAGCAGCCGAACTCCGGGAGCAACTAATGAAAAACTGTTTTTT	CASSRTPGATNEKLFF
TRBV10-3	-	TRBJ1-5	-	TGTGCCATCAGTGAGTCGACGACAGGTCAGCCCCAGCATTTT	CAISESTTGQPQHF
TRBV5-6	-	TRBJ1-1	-	TGTGCCAGCAGCTTGGTTACCACATGGAACACTGAAGCTTTCTTT	CASSLVTTWNTEAFF
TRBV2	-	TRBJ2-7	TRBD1	TGTGCCAGCAGTGGGACAGGCGGCGAGCAGTACTTC	CASSGTGGEQYF
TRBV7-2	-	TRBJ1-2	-	TGTGCCAGCAGCCTCGGGATGCGCTATGGCTACACCTTC	CASSLGMRYGYTF
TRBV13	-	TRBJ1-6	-	TGTGCCAGCAGTCGTGGGATCAAATTCCCCCTCCACTTT	CASSRGIKFPLHF
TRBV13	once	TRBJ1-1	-	TGTGCCAGCAGCCCACGTAGGGGTGAGGCTTTCTTT	CASSPRRGEAFF
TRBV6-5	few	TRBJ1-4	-	TGTGCCACCCGGGGAGATAATGAAAAACTGTTTTTT	CATRGDNEKLFF
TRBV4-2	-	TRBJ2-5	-	TGTGCCAGCAGCCAAGAGCCCATAGGGGAGACCCAGTACTTC	CASSQEPIGETQYF
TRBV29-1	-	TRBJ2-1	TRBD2	TGCAGCGTAATTAAGACTAGCGGGGGGGCAAATGAGCAGTTCTTC	CSVIKTSGGANEQFF
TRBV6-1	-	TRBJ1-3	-	TGTGCCAGCAGTAACCCCGGGACCTCTGGAAACACCATATATTTT	CASSNPGTSGNTIYF
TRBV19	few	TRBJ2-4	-	TGTGCCAGTAGTTCGGGGTTAAACATTCAGTACTTC	CASSSGLNIQYF
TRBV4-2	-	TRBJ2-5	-	TGTGCCAGCAGCCAAGGGGTAGGACGGTCAGAGACCCAGTACTTC	CASSQGVGRSETQYF
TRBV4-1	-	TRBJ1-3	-	TGCGCCAGCAGCCAAAGGGGGGGTACTGGAAACACCATATATTTT	CASSQRGGTGNTIYF